One and the same sample provided the 8 T cell receptor beta chains below, sequenced in a study of CD8+ T cells in alopecia areata. Extracted RNA was reverse transcribed into cDNA, the sequencing template. Only in-frame clones appear in the TCRdb table, and some are missing; sequencing was by immunoSEQ multiplex PCR. The sample comprises about 130,000 clones, 58% of which are singletons, and 4.5% rests with the top ten. This specimen consisted of CD4+ T cells sorted from blood, obtained at week 0. These receptors all come from a human donor with alopecia areata.

This clone has only one observation. V and J are TRBV7-3 and TRBJ1-3, with D hard to call. Trimming removed 7 bases at V and 2 bases at J, with 0 bases between. In germline, CDR1 is SGHTA, CDR2 FQGTGA. This CDR3 region has 10 residues. CDR3 residues: CASTGNTIYF. Written as DNA, the CDR3 is TGTGCCAGCACTGGAAACACCATATATTTT.

Only a few counts were recorded for this clone. The chain carries TRBV29-1 and TRBJ1-1, with D perhaps TRBD1 (6 bases). CDR3 length: 15 amino acids. Trimming removed 6 bases from V and 2 bases from J, with 19 bases in between. Per germline, CDR1 SQVTM and CDR2 ANQGSEA. CDR3: CSVLPRQASNTEAFF. CDR3 DNA sequence: TGCAGCGTACTCCCTCGACAGGCCTCTAACACTGAAGCTTTCTTT.

J is TRBJ2-7 and V is TRBV6-5, with TRBD1 identical over 10 bases. The V gene's germline CDR1 is MNHEY and CDR2 SVGAGI. V lost 6 bases to trimming and J lost 5 bases; unmatched junction nucleotides: 10. This CDR3 contains 15 residues. CDR3 DNA sequence: TGTGCCAGCAGAAGGGACAGGGGAGTGTCCGACGAGCAGTACTTC. Amino acid sequence: CASRRDRGVSDEQYF.

This rearrangement joins TRBV28 to TRBJ2-1, with 8 positions matching TRBD1. The CDR3 sequence is 16 residues long. Unmatched junction bases numbered 11, after V lost 6 bases and J lost 4 bases. The germline gives CDR1 MDHEN, CDR2 SYDVKM. The CDR3 loop is CASSSVDRGYYNEQFF. Here the CDR3 DNA reads TGTGCCAGCAGCTCGGTCGACAGGGGCTATTACAATGAGCAGTTCTTC.

The chain has TRBV5-1 and TRBJ1-1; no definite D call. Looked up from germline, CDR1 is SGHRS and CDR2 is YFSETQ. Trimming took off 0 bases at V and 2 bases at J, with 14 bases between the two ends. The CDR3 consists of 16 residues. CDR3 DNA sequence: TGCGCCAGCAGCTTGGTCGCAGGCCACCCTAACACTGAAGCTTTCTTT. As protein: CASSLVAGHPNTEAFF.

The chain employs TRBV29-1 and TRBJ1-4; D call uncertain. Germline CDR1 SQVTM, CDR2 ANQGSEA. This CDR3 has 12 residues. V was clipped by 5 bases and J by 2 bases, with 6 bases between them. In nucleotides, the CDR3 is TGCAGCGTTATGACTACTAATGAAAAACTGTTTTTT. The encoded protein is CSVMTTNEKLFF.

This rearrangement joins TRBV5-1 to TRBJ2-1; 11 bases are a match to TRBD2. This CDR3 spans 16 amino acids. After removal of 4 bases from V and 4 bases from J, the junction contained 7 bases not matched to a gene. Per germline, CDR1 SGHRS and CDR2 YFSETQ. The CDR3 here is CASSNNRLAGYNEQFF. The CDR3 DNA is TGCGCCAGCAGCAACAACCGACTAGCGGGGTACAATGAGCAGTTCTTC.

This clone was counted once. J is TRBJ1-1 and V is TRBV5-1; 9 bases match TRBD1. The CDR3 has 16 residues. The germline CDR1 and CDR2 sequences are SGHRS and YFSETQ. V gave up 2 bases and J gave up 2 bases; unmatched junction bases: 7. The CDR3 DNA reads as TGCGCCAGCAGCTTAACAGGGGGCGTGGGAAACACTGAAGCTTTCTTT. Residues: CASSLTGGVGNTEAFF.